Each of the 19 T cell receptor beta chains below was sequenced from the same sample in a study of T cell responses to AZD1222 COVID-19 vaccine. Profiled with immunoSEQ multiplex PCR; TCRdb holds only in-frame clones, not every one. The sample consists of some 150,000 clones, around nine tenths of them appearing once. This specimen was peripheral blood, taken on day 0 of AZD1222 vaccination. The receptors originated from an adult in good health.

The J gene is TRBJ1-1, the V gene TRBV18; 7 bases map to TRBD1. V was pared by 2 bases and J by 5 bases, with 14 bases of the junction left unmatched. The germline gives CDR1 KGHSH, CDR2 LQKENI. The CDR3 is made up of 17 amino acids. The CDR3 sequence is CASSPNLQGNGETEAFF. Here the CDR3 DNA reads TGTGCCAGCTCACCAAACTTACAGGGGAATGGTGAAACTGAAGCTTTCTTT. Using reference TRBV18 and TRBJ1-1 for the parts outside the CDR3, the full variable domain is NAGVMQNPRHLVRRRGQEARLRCSPMKGHSHVYWYRQLPEEGLKFMVYLQKENIIDESGMPKERFSAEFPKEGPSILRIQQVVRGDSAAYFCASSPNLQGNGETEAFFGQGTRLTVV.

This clone was counted a single time. The chain is built from TRBV7-2 and TRBJ1-3, with 11 bases matching TRBD1. Germline trimming cut 5 bases from V and 2 bases from J; bases unmatched to any gene: 5. This CDR3 spans 16 amino acids. In germline, CDR1 is SGHTA, CDR2 FQGNSA. The CDR3 DNA follows: TGTGCCAGCAGCCTCGGACAGGGGGCGGCTGGAAACACCATATATTTT. Translation: CASSLGQGAAGNTIYF.

The rearrangement joins TRBV5-1 to TRBJ2-3; D may be TRBD1 (5 bases). The CDR3 totals 14 residues. V was pared by 0 bases and J by 5 bases, with 10 bases between. The germline CDR1 and CDR2 sequences are SGHRS and YFSETQ. CDR3 in amino acids: CASSLEGREDTQYF. The CDR3 DNA reads TGCGCCAGCAGCTTGGAGGGCAGGGAAGATACGCAGTATTTT.

This chain uses TRBV5-5 with TRBJ2-7, with a weak D call TRBD2 (6 bases). The germline V gene has CDR1 SGHKS and CDR2 YYEKEE (reference sequence). V was shortened by 4 bases and J by 3 bases, with 11 bases between the two germline ends. This CDR3 has 13 amino acids. The CDR3 sequence: CASSPGGGYEQYF. CDR3 bases: TGTGCCAGCAGCCCCGGGGGAGGCTACGAGCAGTACTTC.

J is TRBJ1-2 and V is TRBV5-1; weak D call: TRBD1 (5 bases). Germline V gene data show CDR1 as SGHRS and CDR2 as YFSETQ. CDR3 length: 14 amino acids. V lost 1 base to trimming and J lost 4 bases, with 11 bases between them. The CDR3 DNA is TGCGCCAGCAGCTTGTCTACAGGCCCCTATGGCTACACCTTC. Amino acid sequence: CASSLSTGPYGYTF.

The chain is built from TRBV5-1 and TRBJ2-3; TRBD2 might be the D (6 bases). CDR1 and CDR2 (germline): SGHRS, YFSETQ. The CDR3 runs to 14 residues. V lost 3 bases and J 0 bases, leaving 8 bases between the germline ends. CDR3 amino acids: CASSSGTSTDTQYF. The DNA for the CDR3 is TGCGCCAGCAGCTCCGGGACTAGCACAGATACGCAGTATTTT. Filled out from reference TRBV5-1 and TRBJ2-3, the complete variable domain reads KAGVTQTPRYLIKTRGQQVTLSCSPISGHRSVSWYQQTPGQGLQFLFEYFSETQRNKGNFPGRFSGRQFSNSRSEMNVSTLELGDSALYLCASSSGTSTDTQYFGPGTRLTVL.

CDR3 DNA: TGTGCCAGCAGTTACTTTTTAAGACAGTCCTACAATGAGCAGTTCTTC. Protein product: CASSYFLRQSYNEQFF. The chain carries TRBV6-5 and TRBJ2-1; possible D gene TRBD1, 5 bases. V lost 1 base and J 1 base, leaving 11 bases between the germline ends. Germline V gene sequence: CDR1 MNHEY, CDR2 SVGAGI. The CDR3 runs to 16 residues.

This chain connects TRBV5-6 to TRBJ2-7; D may be TRBD1 (6 bases). The CDR3 covers 14 residues. Germline loops: CDR1 SGHDT, CDR2 YYEEEE. Trimming left V 0 bases short and J 5 bases short, with 12 bases between. This CDR3 is CASSLVGQIHEQYF. The CDR3 DNA reads as TGTGCCAGCAGCTTGGTAGGACAGATCCACGAGCAGTACTTC.

This chain joins TRBV18 and TRBJ1-2; 12 bases line up with TRBD1. Germline CDR1 is KGHSH and CDR2 is LQKENI. CDR3 size: 17 residues. Losses at the gene ends were 0 bases for V and 1 base for J; bases not matched to a gene: 3. CDR3 sequence: CASSPPGDRGHNYGYTF. The CDR3, as DNA: TGTGCCAGCTCACCACCGGGGGACAGGGGGCATAACTATGGCTACACCTTC.

The V call is TRBV27, the J call TRBJ2-7; D is unresolved. This CDR3 has 12 amino acids. Germline CDR1 MNHEY, CDR2 SMNVEV (reference sequence). V dropped 7 bases and J dropped 6 bases, with 13 bases sitting between them. CDR3 nucleotides: TGTGCCAGCACCCAAACCGGTGGCGAGCAGTACTTC. Amino acid sequence: CASTQTGGEQYF.

The rearrangement links TRBV2 to TRBJ1-4, with D hard to call. Per the germline V gene, CDR1 is SNHLY and CDR2 is FYNNEI. This CDR3 has 13 residues. Trimming removed 6 bases from V and 8 bases from J, with 13 bases in between. This CDR3 is CASRKGEWEKLFF. Written as DNA, the CDR3 is TGTGCCAGCAGGAAAGGAGAGTGGGAAAAACTGTTTTTT.

Remarks on this clone: At one boundary the junction diverges from the germline segment, which might be a read error. The rearrangement joins TRBV7-7 to TRBJ1-5; D unresolved. The CDR3 consists of 13 residues. CDR1 and CDR2 (germline): SSHAT, FNYEAQ (reference sequence). The DNA of the CDR3 is TGTGCTAGCAGCTTAGACGTGGGTCAGCCCCAGCATTTT. It is translated as CASSLDVGQPQHF.

The V and J genes are TRBV27 and TRBJ1-1; 7 nucleotides line up with TRBD1. V gave up 2 bases and J gave up 12 bases; unmatched junction bases: 21. There are 17 residues in the CDR3. CDR1 MNHEY and CDR2 SMNVEV come from the germline V gene (reference sequence). CDR3 sequence (DNA): TGTGCCAGCAGTTTAGCGAAGCGGGACAGTCGAAGCCCGGGGACTTTCTTT. Amino acid sequence: CASSLAKRDSRSPGTFF.

V and J are TRBV19 and TRBJ2-2; 9 bases align to TRBD2. The length of the CDR3 is 17 residues. The V and J ends lost 3 bases and 0 bases, in that order; junction bases with no gene match: 5. Germline V gene sequence: CDR1 LNHDA, CDR2 SQIVND (reference sequence). Written as DNA, the CDR3 is TGTGCCAGTAGTATCCTAGCGGGGTTTCCGAACACCGGGGAGCTGTTTTTT. This sequence encodes CASSILAGFPNTGELFF.

This chain connects TRBV2 to TRBJ2-5; D might be TRBD2 (7 bases). V lost 6 bases to trimming and J lost 4 bases, with 15 bases between them. Germline V gene data show CDR1 as SNHLY and CDR2 as FYNNEI. This CDR3 spans 14 amino acids. Here the CDR3 reads CASRTREGVETQYF. DNA for the CDR3: TGTGCCAGCAGGACCAGGGAGGGGGTAGAGACCCAGTACTTC.

The chain combines TRBV7-9 with TRBJ2-7, with no clear D. CDR3 length equals 14 residues. Germline CDR1 SEHNR, CDR2 FQNEAQ (reference sequence). Trimming cost V 2 bases and J 1 base, with 9 bases left between them. The CDR3 region has the DNA TGTGCCAGCAGCTTAAAAGGGATATCCTACGAGCAGTACTTC. Encoded protein: CASSLKGISYEQYF.

The rearrangement joins TRBV28 to TRBJ1-2; TRBD1 matches 7 bases. This CDR3 region has 15 residues. Germline V lookup: CDR1 MDHEN, CDR2 SYDVKM. The trim removed 5 bases at V and 7 bases at J, leaving 13 bases unmatched. CDR3 nucleotide sequence: TGTGCCAGCAGTCCCCGACAGGGTTATGCCTTTGGCTACACCTTC. It codes for CASSPRQGYAFGYTF.

The J gene is TRBJ1-6, the V gene TRBV5-6; 8 bases agree with TRBD1. There are 17 residues in the CDR3. The germline V gene encodes CDR1 SGHDT and CDR2 YYEEEE. V shed 5 bases, J shed 0 bases, and the junction held 7 bases outside the gene matches. CDR3 DNA: TGTGCCAGCAGGTCAGGGGGCCCCGGCTCCTATAATTCACCCCTCCACTTT. Amino acid sequence: CASRSGGPGSYNSPLHF. The full variable domain, rest sourced from reference TRBV5-6 and TRBJ1-6, is DAGVTQSPTHLIKTRGQQVTLRCSPKSGHDTVSWYQQALGQGPQFIFQYYEEEERQRGNFPDRFSGHQFPNYSSELNVNALLLGDSALYLCASRSGGPGSYNSPLHFGNGTRLTVT.

This chain connects TRBV21-1 to TRBJ1-5; TRBD1, the table's D call, was not compared with the DNA. TRBV21-1 is designated a pseudogene. The CDR3 spans 18 residues. In DNA, the CDR3 is TGTGCCAGCAGCGAAGGGGTAACGGACAGGAAAAGTGATCAGCCCCAGCATTTT. Its protein is CASSEGVTDRKSDQPQHF.